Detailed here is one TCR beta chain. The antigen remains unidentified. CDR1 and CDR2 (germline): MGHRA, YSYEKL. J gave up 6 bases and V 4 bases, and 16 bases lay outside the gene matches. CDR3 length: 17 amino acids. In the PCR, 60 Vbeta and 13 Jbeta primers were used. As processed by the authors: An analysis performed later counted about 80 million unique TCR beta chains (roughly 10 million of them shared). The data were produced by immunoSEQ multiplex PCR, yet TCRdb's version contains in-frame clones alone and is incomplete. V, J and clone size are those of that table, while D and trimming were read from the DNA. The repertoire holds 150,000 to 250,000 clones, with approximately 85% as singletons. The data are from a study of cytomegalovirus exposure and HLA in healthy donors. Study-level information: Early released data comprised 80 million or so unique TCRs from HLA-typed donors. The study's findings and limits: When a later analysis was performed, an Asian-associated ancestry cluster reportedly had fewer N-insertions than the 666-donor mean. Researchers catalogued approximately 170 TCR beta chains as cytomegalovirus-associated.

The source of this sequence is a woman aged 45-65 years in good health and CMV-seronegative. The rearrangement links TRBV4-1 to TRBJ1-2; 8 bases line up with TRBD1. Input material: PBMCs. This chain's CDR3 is CASSPYPSETGVNGYTF. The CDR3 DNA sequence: TGCGCCAGCAGCCCTTATCCGAGCGAGACAGGGGTTAATGGCTACACCTTC.